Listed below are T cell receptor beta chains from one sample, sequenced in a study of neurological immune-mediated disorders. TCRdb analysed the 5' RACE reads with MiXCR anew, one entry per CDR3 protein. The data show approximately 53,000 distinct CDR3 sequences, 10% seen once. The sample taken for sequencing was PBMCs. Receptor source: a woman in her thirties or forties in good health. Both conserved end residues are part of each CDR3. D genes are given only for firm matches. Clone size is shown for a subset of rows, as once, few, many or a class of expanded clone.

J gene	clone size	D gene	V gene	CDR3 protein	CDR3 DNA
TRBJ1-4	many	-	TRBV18	CASSPIDDGEKLFF	TGTGCCAGCTCACCAATAGATGACGGTGAAAAACTGTTTTTT
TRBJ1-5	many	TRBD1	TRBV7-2	CASSIWTGGNQPQHF	TGTGCCAGCAGCATTTGGACAGGGGGCAATCAGCCCCAGCATTTT
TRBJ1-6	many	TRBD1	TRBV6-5	CASSLSDRASSYNSPLHF	TGTGCCAGCAGTTTGTCCGACAGGGCGAGCTCCTATAATTCACCCCTCCACTTT
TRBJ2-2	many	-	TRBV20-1	CSARDGSRILNTGELFF	TGCAGTGCTAGAGATGGTTCCCGGATCTTGAACACCGGGGAGCTGTTTTTT
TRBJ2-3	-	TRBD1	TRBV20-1	CSVSRRQGGDTQYF	TGCAGTGTGTCGCGGCGACAGGGTGGGGATACGCAGTATTTT
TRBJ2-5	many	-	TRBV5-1	CASSLAEYQETQYF	TGCGCCAGCAGCTTGGCGGAGTACCAAGAGACCCAGTACTTC
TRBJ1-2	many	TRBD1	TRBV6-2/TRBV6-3	CASSWTRGANYGYTF	TGTGCCAGCAGTTGGACCAGGGGGGCTAACTATGGCTACACCTTC
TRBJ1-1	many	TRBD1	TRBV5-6	CASSLWQGATEAFF	TGTGCCAGCAGCTTGTGGCAGGGGGCAACTGAAGCTTTCTTT
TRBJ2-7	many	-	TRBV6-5	CASSYNRAYEQYF	TGTGCCAGCAGTTACAACAGGGCCTACGAGCAGTACTTC
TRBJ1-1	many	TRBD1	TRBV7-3	CASSLDQGVGWTEAFF	TGTGCCAGCAGCTTAGACCAGGGGGTGGGTTGGACTGAAGCTTTCTTT
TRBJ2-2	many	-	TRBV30	CAWSPRGELFF	TGTGCCTGGAGTCCGAGGGGGGAGCTGTTTTTT
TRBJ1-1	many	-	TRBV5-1	CASKGQNTEAFF	TGCGCCAGCAAAGGCCAGAACACTGAAGCTTTCTTT
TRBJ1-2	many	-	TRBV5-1	CASSLAGDYGYTF	TGCGCCAGCAGCTTGGCCGGGGACTATGGCTACACCTTC
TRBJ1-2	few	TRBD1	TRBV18	CASSPPGTGTSNYGYTF	TGTGCCAGCTCACCTCCCGGGACAGGGACTTCCAACTATGGCTACACCTTC
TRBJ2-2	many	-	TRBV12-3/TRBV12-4	CASSFRAWNTGELFF	TGTGCCAGCAGTTTCCGGGCATGGAACACCGGGGAGCTGTTTTTT
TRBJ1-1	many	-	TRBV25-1	CASSEYANTEAFF	TGTGCCAGCAGTGAATATGCGAACACTGAAGCTTTCTTT
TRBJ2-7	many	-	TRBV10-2	CASSDWQGSYEQYF	TGCGCCAGCAGTGATTGGCAGGGCTCCTACGAGCAGTACTTC